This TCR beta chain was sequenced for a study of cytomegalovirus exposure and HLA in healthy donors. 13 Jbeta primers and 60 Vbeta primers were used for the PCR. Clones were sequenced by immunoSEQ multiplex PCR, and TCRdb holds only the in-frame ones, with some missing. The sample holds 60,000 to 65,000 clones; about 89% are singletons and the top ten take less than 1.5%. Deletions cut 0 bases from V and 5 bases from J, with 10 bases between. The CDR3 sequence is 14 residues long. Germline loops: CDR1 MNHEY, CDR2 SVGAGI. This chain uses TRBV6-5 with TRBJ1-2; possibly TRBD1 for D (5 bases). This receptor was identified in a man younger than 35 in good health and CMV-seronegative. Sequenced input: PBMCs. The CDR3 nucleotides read TGTGCCAGCAGTTACTCAGGGGTCGGGTATGGCTACACCTTC. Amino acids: CASSYSGVGYGYTF.